This T cell receptor (beta chain) was sequenced for a study of response to subunit inactivated influenza vaccine. Germline values: CDR1 SNHLY, CDR2 FYNNEI. V lost 3 bases, J lost 0 bases, and 9 bases lay in between. The CDR3 consists of 15 residues. In TCRdb, the RT-PCR reads were re-called with MiXCR into one record per CDR3 protein. The sample yields 500,000 to 600,000 distinct CDR3 sequences, 12% to 15% seen once. The clonotype was recovered from a man aged 45-65 years who received an inactivated influenza vaccine. This chain joins TRBV2 and TRBJ2-1; D assignment may be TRBD1 or TRBD2 (5 bases each). The sequencing used PBMCs from blood, collected about 11 days after vaccination. The CDR3, as DNA: TGTGCCAGCAGTGACCTGGGGGACTCCTACAATGAGCAGTTCTTC. Encoded protein: CASSDLGDSYNEQFF.